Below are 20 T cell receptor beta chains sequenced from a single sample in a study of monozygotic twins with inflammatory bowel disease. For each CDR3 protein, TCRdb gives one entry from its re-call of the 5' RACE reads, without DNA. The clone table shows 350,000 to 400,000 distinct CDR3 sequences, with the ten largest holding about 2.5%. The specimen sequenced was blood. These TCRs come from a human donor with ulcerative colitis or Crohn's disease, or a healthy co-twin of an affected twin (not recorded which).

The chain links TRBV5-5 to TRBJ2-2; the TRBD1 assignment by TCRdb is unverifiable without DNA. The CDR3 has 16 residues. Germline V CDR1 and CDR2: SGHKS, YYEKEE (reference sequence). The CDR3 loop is CASSFLAGGNTGELFF.

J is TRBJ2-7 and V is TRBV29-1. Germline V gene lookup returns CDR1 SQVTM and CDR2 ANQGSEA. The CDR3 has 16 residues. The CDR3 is CSVVGDPKRISYEQYF.

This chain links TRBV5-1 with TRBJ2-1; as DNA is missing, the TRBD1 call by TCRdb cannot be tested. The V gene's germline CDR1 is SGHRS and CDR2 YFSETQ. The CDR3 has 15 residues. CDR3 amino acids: CASSFSVEGVDEQFF.

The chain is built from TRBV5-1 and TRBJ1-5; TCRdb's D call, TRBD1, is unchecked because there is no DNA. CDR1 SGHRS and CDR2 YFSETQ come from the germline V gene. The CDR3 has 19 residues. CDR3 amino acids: CASSPGGHTNPIANQPQHF.

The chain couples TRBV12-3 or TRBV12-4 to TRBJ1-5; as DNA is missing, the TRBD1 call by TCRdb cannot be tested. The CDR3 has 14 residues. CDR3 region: CASSMTGGSQPQHF.

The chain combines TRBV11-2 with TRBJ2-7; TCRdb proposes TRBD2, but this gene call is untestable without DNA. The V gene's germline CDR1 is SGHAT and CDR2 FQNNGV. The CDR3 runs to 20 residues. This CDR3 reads CASSSRISGTSGGRSYEQYF.

This chain's CDR3 is CAWSGSSASTDTQYF. The chain couples TRBV30 to TRBJ2-3. Germline V gene lookup returns CDR1 GTSNPN and CDR2 SVGIG (reference sequence). The CDR3 is made up of 15 amino acids.

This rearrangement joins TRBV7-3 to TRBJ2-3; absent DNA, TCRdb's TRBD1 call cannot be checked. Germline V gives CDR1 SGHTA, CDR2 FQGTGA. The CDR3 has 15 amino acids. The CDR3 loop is CASSLGQASTDTQYF.

CDR3 sequence reads: CASSLSTGGLPSTDTQYF. V usage is TRBV5-6 and J usage is TRBJ2-3; TCRdb's D gene call, TRBD2, goes unchecked for lack of DNA. Germline CDR1 reads SGHDT; CDR2 reads YYEEEE. The CDR3 is 18 residues long.

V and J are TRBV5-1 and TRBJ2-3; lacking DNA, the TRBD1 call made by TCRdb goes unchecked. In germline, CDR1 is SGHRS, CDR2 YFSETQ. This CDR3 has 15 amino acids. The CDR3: CASSSTGGSTDTQYF.

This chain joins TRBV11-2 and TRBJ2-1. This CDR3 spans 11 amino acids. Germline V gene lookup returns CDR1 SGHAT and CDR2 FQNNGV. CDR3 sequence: CASSLAGEQFF.

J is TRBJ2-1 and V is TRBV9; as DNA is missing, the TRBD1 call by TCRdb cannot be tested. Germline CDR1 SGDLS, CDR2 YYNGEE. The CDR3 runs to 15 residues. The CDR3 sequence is CASSVSGQNHNEQFF.

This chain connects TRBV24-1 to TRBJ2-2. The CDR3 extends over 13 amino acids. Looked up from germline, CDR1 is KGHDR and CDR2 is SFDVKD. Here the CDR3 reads CATSDQNTGELFF.

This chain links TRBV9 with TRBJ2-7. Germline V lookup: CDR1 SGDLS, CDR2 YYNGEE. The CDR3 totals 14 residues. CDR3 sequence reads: CASSVGADSYEQYF.

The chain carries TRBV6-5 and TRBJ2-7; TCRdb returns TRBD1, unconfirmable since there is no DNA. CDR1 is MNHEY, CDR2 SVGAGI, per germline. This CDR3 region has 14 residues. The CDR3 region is CASSSGQGYYEQYF.

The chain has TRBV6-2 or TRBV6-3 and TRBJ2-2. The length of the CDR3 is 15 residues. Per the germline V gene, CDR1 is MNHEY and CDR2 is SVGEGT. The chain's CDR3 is CASSYSMASTGELFF.

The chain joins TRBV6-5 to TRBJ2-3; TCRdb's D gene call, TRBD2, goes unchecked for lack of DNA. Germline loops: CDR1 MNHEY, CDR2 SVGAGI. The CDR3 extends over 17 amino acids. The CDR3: CASSWVPTSGGTDTQYF.

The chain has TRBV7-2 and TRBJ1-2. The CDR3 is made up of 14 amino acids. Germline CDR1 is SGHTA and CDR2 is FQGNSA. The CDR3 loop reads CASSLNSLTNGYTF.

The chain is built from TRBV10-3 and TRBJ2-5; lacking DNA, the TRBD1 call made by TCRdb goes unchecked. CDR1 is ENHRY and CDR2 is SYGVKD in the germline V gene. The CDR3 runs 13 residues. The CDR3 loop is CAIKEAGMETQYF.

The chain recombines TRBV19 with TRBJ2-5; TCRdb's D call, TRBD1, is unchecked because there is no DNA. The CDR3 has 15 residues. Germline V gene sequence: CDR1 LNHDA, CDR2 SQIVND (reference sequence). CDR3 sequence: CASSFHRGAQETQYF. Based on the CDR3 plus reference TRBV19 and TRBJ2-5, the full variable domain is DGGITQSPKYLFRKEGQNVTLSCEQNLNHDAMYWYRQDPGQGLRLIYYSQIVNDFQKGDIAEGYSVSREKKESFPLTVTSAQKNPTAFYLCASSFHRGAQETQYFGPGTRLLVL.